Below are 17 T cell receptor beta chains sequenced from a single sample in a study of cytomegalovirus exposure and HLA in healthy donors. TCRdb keeps only in-frame clones here, not all; method: immunoSEQ multiplex PCR. The sample includes under 200,000 clones, approximately 89% of them seen just once. Sequenced: PBMCs. The source is a woman between 18 and 29 years old in good health and CMV-seropositive.

This clone was found once. This sequence joins TRBV6-1 and TRBJ2-5; D might be TRBD2 (6 bases). This CDR3 comprises 13 residues. Germline loops: CDR1 MNHNS, CDR2 SASEGT. The V gene lost 4 bases and the J gene lost 2 bases, with 8 bases spanning the gap. The DNA for the CDR3 is TGTGCCAGCAGTGGGGGGGTTCAAGAGACCCAGTACTTC. Its protein product is CASSGGVQETQYF.

This sequence joins TRBV11-2 and TRBJ1-1; D is unclear. CDR1 is SGHAT and CDR2 is FQNNGV in the germline V gene. The CDR3 has 12 residues. Trimming shortened V by 1 base and J by 5 bases, and 5 bases separated the two germline ends. The CDR3 loop reads CASSLVLTEAFF. DNA of the CDR3: TGTGCCAGCAGCTTAGTCCTTACTGAAGCTTTCTTT.

The chain links TRBV12-5 to TRBJ1-1, with D possibly matching TRBD1 (6 bases). CDR3 size: 13 residues. V shed 0 bases and J shed 6 bases, with 8 bases lying between them. Germline lookup yields CDR1 LGHNT and CDR2 FRNRAP. The CDR3 reads CASGLVAGAEAFF. CDR3 nucleotide sequence: TGTGCTAGTGGTTTGGTTGCAGGGGCTGAAGCTTTCTTT.

This clone occurred once. The J gene is TRBJ2-2, the V gene TRBV5-1; 11 bases match TRBD1. This CDR3 region has 15 residues. The V and J ends lost 4 bases and 6 bases, in that order; junction bases with no gene match: 5. Germline loops: CDR1 SGHRS, CDR2 YFSETQ. The CDR3 reads CASSQRDRGAGELFF. The CDR3 DNA reads TGCGCCAGCAGCCAGAGGGACAGGGGGGCCGGGGAGCTGTTTTTT.

The chain joins TRBV19 to TRBJ1-5, with D perhaps TRBD1 (6 bases). The CDR3 totals 15 residues. Trimming removed 7 bases at V and 5 bases at J, with 18 bases between. The germline CDR1 and CDR2 sequences are LNHDA and SQIVND (reference sequence). The CDR3 spells CASNKGHLPHQPQHF. CDR3 nucleotides: TGTGCCAGTAACAAGGGACACCTACCCCATCAGCCCCAGCATTTT.

The V gene is TRBV18, the J gene TRBJ2-1, with D perhaps matching TRBD2 (6 bases). The CDR3 has 15 residues. From germline, CDR1 is KGHSH and CDR2 LQKENI. V was pared by 3 bases and J by 3 bases, with 12 bases between. The CDR3 DNA reads TGTGCCAGCTCACCTCGGCAGGAGGGCTACAATGAGCAGTTCTTC. Amino acid sequence: CASSPRQEGYNEQFF. Full variable domain (outside the CDR3, taken from reference TRBV18 and TRBJ2-1): NAGVMQNPRHLVRRRGQEARLRCSPMKGHSHVYWYRQLPEEGLKFMVYLQKENIIDESGMPKERFSAEFPKEGPSILRIQQVVRGDSAAYFCASSPRQEGYNEQFFGPGTRLTVL.

This clone appeared once. This chain joins TRBV18 and TRBJ2-3; D gene ambiguous. Germline V gene lookup returns CDR1 KGHSH and CDR2 LQKENI. The CDR3 runs 15 residues. Trimming took 1 base from V and 4 from J, leaving 12 bases between them. This CDR3 is CASSPRLVGADTQYF. Written as DNA, the CDR3 is TGTGCCAGCTCACCACGGCTAGTCGGTGCAGATACGCAGTATTTT.

CDR3 bases: TGTGCCAGCAGTCTTCAAACCATGGGGACAGGAGGGAGCACAGATACGCAGTATTTT. It yields the protein CASSLQTMGTGGSTDTQYF. The rearrangement joins TRBV27 to TRBJ2-3, with 8 bases that match TRBD1. The CDR3 is 19 amino acids. V lost 5 bases and J lost 0; bases outside the gene matches: 16. CDR1 is MNHEY, CDR2 SMNVEV, per germline (reference sequence).

As DNA, the CDR3 is TGTGCCAGCTCACTATTGGGACAGGGAGAAGGCTACACCTTC. Its protein is CASSLLGQGEGYTF. The chain carries TRBV18 and TRBJ1-2; 9 bases map to TRBD1. The germline gives CDR1 KGHSH, CDR2 LQKENI. CDR3 length: 14 amino acids. The V segment lost 4 bases and the J segment 8 bases; nucleotides outside the gene matches: 8.

This chain connects TRBV5-6 to TRBJ2-1; possibly TRBD1 for D (7 bases). The CDR3 consists of 16 residues. The V end was cut by 2 bases, the J end by 7 bases, with 19 bases between. Germline V lookup: CDR1 SGHDT, CDR2 YYEEEE. CDR3 sequence: CASSFLAGGGPNEQFF. The CDR3 DNA sequence: TGTGCCAGCAGCTTTCTTGCAGGGGGAGGACCAAATGAGCAGTTCTTC.

V is TRBV7-2 and J is TRBJ1-5; D may be TRBD1 (6 bases). This CDR3 contains 15 residues. V dropped 4 bases and J dropped 1 base, with 11 bases sitting between them. From germline, CDR1 is SGHTA and CDR2 FQGNSA. The CDR3 protein is CASSSQGRSNQPQHF. DNA of the CDR3: TGTGCCAGCAGCTCACAGGGCAGGAGCAATCAGCCCCAGCATTTT.

V usage is TRBV15 and J usage is TRBJ2-2; D is ambiguous. This CDR3 has 12 amino acids. Trimming removed 1 base at V and 7 bases at J, with 4 bases between. Germline V CDR1 and CDR2: LNHNV, YYDKDF (reference sequence). In DNA form, the CDR3 reads TGTGCCACCAGCAGAGGTAGCGGGGAGCTGTTTTTT. It yields the protein CATSRGSGELFF.

The chain joins TRBV4-1 to TRBJ2-5, with D unresolved. V was clipped by 9 bases and J by 2 bases, with 16 bases between them. The CDR3 length is 14 residues. CDR1 is MGHRA and CDR2 is YSYEKL in the germline V gene. For the CDR3, the DNA is TGCGCCAGGCGAAGAAGAACCCCACAAGAGACCCAGTACTTC. Translated, it gives CARRRRTPQETQYF.

This chain connects TRBV18 to TRBJ2-1; 10 bases align to TRBD2. Germline CDR1 and CDR2: KGHSH and LQKENI. V lost 2 bases and J lost 7; bases outside the gene matches: 8. This CDR3 is built from 16 residues. The CDR3 sequence is CASSPGAGGNSNEQFF. The CDR3 region has the DNA TGTGCCAGCTCACCAGGAGCGGGAGGGAATTCTAATGAGCAGTTCTTC.

V usage is TRBV4-1 and J usage is TRBJ2-7; 7 nucleotides agree with TRBD2. Germline V gives CDR1 MGHRA, CDR2 YSYEKL. With V trimmed by 5 bases and J by 1 base, 5 bases remained unmatched. The CDR3 runs to 14 residues. In nucleotides, the CDR3 is TGCGCCAGCAGCGCACCTAGCGGATCCTACGAGCAGTACTTC. Residues: CASSAPSGSYEQYF.

In the case of this clone: The junction shows a germline mismatch at one end, possibly a read error. V gene TRBV2 combines with J gene TRBJ2-1; possible D gene TRBD2, 5 bases. From germline, CDR1 is SNHLY and CDR2 FYNNEI. The CDR3 loop spans 14 amino acids. The CDR3 sequence: CASSGIWEYKEQFF. The CDR3 nucleotides are TGTGCCAGCAGCGGGATTTGGGAGTACAAAGAGCAGTTCTTC.

The V and J genes are TRBV2 and TRBJ1-5, with D possibly being TRBD1 (6 bases). Trimming removed 3 bases at V and 4 bases at J, with 16 bases between. Germline CDR1 and CDR2: SNHLY and FYNNEI. The CDR3 is 16 amino acids. CDR3 sequence: CASSEGRGWGNQPQHF. The DNA for the CDR3 is TGTGCCAGCAGTGAGGGCAGGGGCTGGGGTAATCAGCCCCAGCATTTT.